Below are 30 T cell receptor beta chains sequenced from a single sample in a study of T cell repertoires in cytomegalovirus infection. Via MiXCR, TCRdb re-called the reads, giving one row per CDR3 protein. The data contain 450,000 to 600,000 distinct CDR3 sequences, about 44% of them singletons. What these receptors recognize is not known. The sequences come from cultured PBMCs, collected from culture after CMV antigen stimulation. These receptors were collected from a human donor in good health (CMV status not recorded). Some clones in this sample may be carry-over from other donors' samples.

Only a few counts were recorded for this clonotype. This sequence joins TRBV6-1 and TRBJ2-7; D possibly corresponds to TRBD2 (5 bases). The CDR3 runs 15 residues. CDR1 and CDR2 from the germline V gene are MNHNS and SASEGT. V was clipped by 6 bases and J by 6 bases, with 21 bases between them. The CDR3 nucleotides read TGTGCCAGCAGCCGCTCCACGGGGATTGAAGGCGAGCAGTACTTC. Protein sequence: CASSRSTGIEGEQYF.

V is TRBV7-9 and J is TRBJ1-2; D unresolved. CDR3 length: 12 residues. Per germline, CDR1 SEHNR and CDR2 FQNEAQ (reference sequence). V lost 5 bases and J 8 bases, leaving 12 bases between the germline ends. In DNA form, the CDR3 reads TGTGCCAGCAGCCGTACGGGGTGGGGCTACACCTTC. Encoded protein: CASSRTGWGYTF.

This chain links TRBV7-9 with TRBJ1-4; TRBD1 matches 7 bases. The CDR3 totals 14 residues. Losses at the gene ends were 3 bases for V and 7 bases for J; bases not matched to a gene: 5. From germline, CDR1 is SEHNR and CDR2 FQNEAQ (reference sequence). In DNA form, the CDR3 reads TGTGCCAGCAGCTTTACCGGGACAGCTGAAAAACTGTTTTTT. Protein sequence: CASSFTGTAEKLFF.

This chain joins TRBV7-2 and TRBJ1-3, with a tentative D call TRBD1 (6 bases). Germline values: CDR1 SGHTA, CDR2 FQGNSA. The V end was cut by 1 base, the J end by 0 bases, with 22 bases between. This CDR3 is 20 amino acids long. The CDR3 spells CASSLVVFAGEGFSGNTIYF. CDR3 in DNA: TGTGCCAGCAGCTTAGTTGTTTTTGCAGGGGAAGGTTTCTCTGGAAACACCATATATTTT.

V is TRBV18 and J is TRBJ2-7, with D tentatively TRBD2 (5 bases). The CDR3 contains 15 residues. Trimming cost V 5 bases and J 4 bases, with 18 bases left between them. In germline, CDR1 is KGHSH, CDR2 LQKENI. The CDR3 bases are TGTGCCAGCTCAGGAACGTCTAGGGAGCGGTACGAGCAGTACTTC. Translated, it gives CASSGTSRERYEQYF.

The rearrangement links TRBV6-5 to TRBJ2-3; D call uncertain. This CDR3 region has 16 residues. Germline-derived CDR1 and CDR2 are MNHEY and SVGAGI. V dropped 0 bases and J dropped 6 bases, with 16 bases sitting between them. CDR3 region: CASSYSAAGAADTQYF. CDR3 coding DNA: TGTGCCAGCAGTTACTCGGCGGCCGGCGCGGCGGATACGCAGTATTTT.

The J gene is TRBJ2-1, the V gene TRBV7-4, with TRBD2 matching 10 bases. The CDR3 extends over 17 amino acids. Germline trimming cut 2 bases from V and 7 bases from J; bases unmatched to any gene: 11. Germline CDR1 SGHVT, CDR2 SQSDAQ. This chain's CDR3 is CASSLLGLAGAGNEQFF. In DNA form, the CDR3 reads TGTGCCAGCAGCTTACTAGGCCTAGCGGGGGCCGGGAATGAGCAGTTCTTC.

Note on this clonotype: This clone may be a read error of a much larger clone one base away. The chain is built from TRBV11-3 and TRBJ2-1; D unclear. This CDR3 is built from 13 residues. Germline V gives CDR1 SGHNT, CDR2 YENEEA. The ends were cut back, 0 bases at V and 5 bases at J, with 5 bases in the middle. The CDR3 coding sequence is TGTGCCAGCAGCTTAGAACAGAACAATGAGCAGTTCTTC. Translated, it gives CASSLEQNNEQFF.

This sequence joins TRBV12-5 and TRBJ2-7; D remains unclear. The CDR3 is 12 residues long. Trimming removed 5 bases from V and 6 bases from J, with 11 bases in between. Looked up from germline, CDR1 is LGHNT and CDR2 is FRNRAP. CDR3 nucleotides: TGTGCTAGTGGTGCTGGACCGTTCGAGCAGTACTTC. As protein: CASGAGPFEQYF. The entire variable domain, with the rest obtained from reference TRBV12-5 and TRBJ2-7, is as follows: DARVTQTPRHKVTEMGQEVTMRCQPILGHNTVFWYRQTMMQGLELLAYFRNRAPLDDSGMPKDRFSAEMPDATLATLKIQPSEPRDSAVYFCASGAGPFEQYFGPGTRLTVT.

The chain has TRBV7-9 and TRBJ2-6; D is unresolved. CDR3 length: 12 residues. Trimming removed 7 bases from V and 3 bases from J, with 4 bases in between. In germline, CDR1 is SEHNR, CDR2 FQNEAQ (reference sequence). This CDR3 is CASNGGANVLTF. CDR3 bases: TGTGCCAGCAACGGTGGGGCCAACGTCCTGACTTTC.

The V and J genes are TRBV7-2 and TRBJ1-1; TRBD1 matches at 7 bases. The CDR3 is made up of 13 amino acids. Unmatched junction bases numbered 7, after V lost 5 bases and J lost 7 bases. Germline CDR1 reads SGHTA; CDR2 reads FQGNSA. Here the CDR3 reads CASSPRGPLEAFF. The DNA for the CDR3 is TGTGCCAGCAGCCCTAGGGGGCCCCTTGAAGCTTTCTTT.

The V gene is TRBV5-4, the J gene TRBJ1-2, with D tentatively TRBD1 (6 bases). The CDR3 is 12 amino acids. CDR1 is SGHNT and CDR2 is YYREEE in the germline V gene (reference sequence). Trimming cost V 3 bases and J 6 bases, with 9 bases left between them. This chain's CDR3 is CASSWGQDGYTF. DNA of the CDR3: TGTGCCAGCAGCTGGGGACAAGATGGCTACACCTTC.

This clonotype was picked up many times. The rearrangement uses TRBV6-2 or TRBV6-3 and TRBJ1-1; D remains ambiguous. V lost 7 bases to trimming and J lost 0 bases, with 6 bases between them. Germline lookup yields CDR1 MNHEY and CDR2 SVGEGT. The CDR3 sequence is 12 residues long. The CDR3 spells CASKGLNTEAFF. In DNA form, the CDR3 reads TGTGCCAGCAAGGGTCTGAACACTGAAGCTTTCTTT.

This clonotype was picked up a small number of times. The V call is TRBV7-8, the J call TRBJ2-7; D gene uncertain. The CDR3 contains 16 residues. Trimming cost V 0 bases and J 0 bases, with 12 bases left between them. Germline CDR1 SGHVS, CDR2 FQNEAQ. The DNA for the CDR3 is TGTGCCAGCAGCTTAGCGAGAGGCCAAATCTCCTACGAGCAGTACTTC. Protein sequence: CASSLARGQISYEQYF.

In this sample, this clonotype turned up a few times. The chain recombines TRBV7-2 with TRBJ2-1; no reliable D call. The ends were cut back, 5 bases at V and 8 bases at J, with 10 bases in the middle. Germline loops: CDR1 SGHTA, CDR2 FQGNSA. CDR3 length: 12 residues. CDR3 nucleotide sequence: TGTGCCAGCAGCCTCAATCGGGATGAGCAGTTCTTC. Translating gives CASSLNRDEQFF.

The chain combines TRBV19 with TRBJ1-1, with D hard to call. The CDR3 sequence is 16 residues long. Germline V lookup: CDR1 LNHDA, CDR2 SQIVND (reference sequence). Trimming pared 0 bases from V and 1 base from J, leaving 12 bases between. This CDR3 reads CASSIDRRGGNTEAFF. CDR3 nucleotides: TGTGCCAGTAGTATAGATCGACGGGGAGGGAACACTGAAGCTTTCTTT. The full variable domain, in which reference TRBV19 and TRBJ1-1 provide the parts outside the CDR3, is DGGITQSPKYLFRKEGQNVTLSCEQNLNHDAMYWYRQDPGQGLRLIYYSQIVNDFQKGDIAEGYSVSREKKESFPLTVTSAQKNPTAFYLCASSIDRRGGNTEAFFGQGTRLTVV.

This chain connects TRBV12-3 or TRBV12-4 to TRBJ1-1; a possible D gene is TRBD1 (6 bases). V lost 6 bases to trimming and J lost 8 bases, with 13 bases between them. CDR3 size: 12 residues. CDR3 residues: CASSPWGREAFF. CDR3 DNA sequence: TGTGCCAGCAGCCCGTGGGGGCGCGAAGCTTTCTTT.

This clonotype was detected a few times. The V and J genes are TRBV15 and TRBJ2-1, with D tentatively TRBD2 (7 bases). V was trimmed by 5 bases and J by 7 bases, leaving 24 bases between them. Germline V CDR1 and CDR2: LNHNV, YYDKDF (reference sequence). The CDR3 runs 17 residues. Written as DNA, the CDR3 is TGTGCCACCAGCCGAAGGGGGGGCCCAACCCTCTGGAATGAGCAGTTCTTC. Its protein product is CATSRRGGPTLWNEQFF.

This clonotype was counted between two and nine times. V and J are TRBV12-3 or TRBV12-4 and TRBJ2-1; 12 nucleotides line up with TRBD2. With V trimmed by 6 bases and J by 6 bases, 6 bases remained unmatched. This CDR3 has 15 residues. CDR3 nucleotide sequence: TGTGCCAGCAGGAAGACTAGCGGGAGAGGCAATGAGCAGTTCTTC. Translating it yields CASRKTSGRGNEQFF.

J is TRBJ1-1 and V is TRBV12-3 or TRBV12-4; possible D gene TRBD1, 5 bases. Trimming left V 5 bases short and J 5 bases short, with 12 bases between. CDR3 length: 13 amino acids. This chain's CDR3 is CASSTGWGTEAFF. CDR3 nucleotide sequence: TGTGCCAGCAGTACGGGGTGGGGGACTGAAGCTTTCTTT.

On this clonotype: A much larger clone differs by one base, so this may be a read error. The V gene is TRBV7-2, the J gene TRBJ2-3; D is tentatively TRBD1 or TRBD2 (5 bases each). The CDR3 loop spans 14 amino acids. CDR1 SGHTA and CDR2 FQGNSA come from the germline V gene. This CDR3 reads CVSSLSGGPDTQYF. CDR3 DNA sequence: TGTGTCAGCAGCTTAAGTGGGGGTCCTGATACGCAGTATTTT.

V and J are TRBV6-2 or TRBV6-3 and TRBJ2-7, with a tentative D call TRBD2 (5 bases). The length of the CDR3 is 15 residues. The V and J ends lost 6 bases and 3 bases respectively, with 18 bases between them. Germline CDR1 reads MNHEY; CDR2 reads SVGEGT. This chain's CDR3 is CASRERRENRYEQYF. Here the CDR3 DNA reads TGTGCCAGCAGGGAACGTCGGGAAAACCGCTACGAGCAGTACTTC.

This clonotype was detected only a few times. This chain's CDR3 is CAIPARQGANTGELFF. The DNA of the CDR3 is TGTGCCATCCCCGCAAGACAGGGGGCGAACACCGGGGAGCTGTTTTTT. The chain employs TRBV19 and TRBJ2-2; TRBD1 matches at 9 bases. CDR3 length: 16 amino acids. V dropped 10 bases and J dropped 0; count of bases not matched to a gene: 9. Germline values: CDR1 LNHDA, CDR2 SQIVND (reference sequence).

The genes are TRBV7-7 and TRBJ2-5; TRBD2 agrees at 14 bases. Trimming removed 5 bases from V and 2 bases from J; junction bases left unmatched: 4. From germline, CDR1 is SSHAT and CDR2 FNYEAQ (reference sequence). The CDR3 runs to 16 residues. CDR3 DNA sequence: TGTGCCAGCAGCACCAGGACTAGCGGGGGGCAAGAGACCCAGTACTTC. Its translation: CASSTRTSGGQETQYF.

The CDR3 spells CAGGAADYGYTF. The CDR3 nucleotides read TGTGCCGGGGGTGCGGCAGACTATGGCTACACCTTC. The genes are TRBV7-4 and TRBJ1-2; D might be TRBD1 (5 bases). Trimming removed 11 bases from V and 3 bases from J, with 13 bases in between. Germline assignment: CDR1 SGHVT and CDR2 SQSDAQ. This CDR3 contains 12 residues.

At least ten counts were recorded for this clonotype. This chain links TRBV7-2 with TRBJ1-1; TRBD1 agrees at 7 bases. The CDR3 is 15 amino acids. In germline, CDR1 is SGHTA, CDR2 FQGNSA. V lost 4 bases and J lost 1; bases outside the gene matches: 6. The CDR3 nucleotides are TGTGCCAGCAGCTCTCCCGGGACAGAGAACACTGAAGCTTTCTTT. Amino acids: CASSSPGTENTEAFF.

The chain joins TRBV7-9 to TRBJ2-7, with 9 nucleotides matching TRBD1. The V gene end was trimmed by 5 bases and the J gene end by 4 bases; junction bases not matched to a gene: 15. The CDR3 totals 17 residues. CDR1 is SEHNR, CDR2 FQNEAQ, per germline (reference sequence). The CDR3 nucleotides are TGTGCCAGCAGCCCACAGGGGGCCTTAACCTGGGGGTACGAGCAGTACTTC. This gives the protein CASSPQGALTWGYEQYF.

This clonotype appeared a few times. CDR3 nucleotide sequence: TGTGCCAGCAGCCTAAGCCGGGACAGCCCTGGGACCCAGTACTTC. Translated, it gives CASSLSRDSPGTQYF. The V call is TRBV7-2, the J call TRBJ2-5; 7 positions match TRBD1. The CDR3 has 15 residues. The germline gives CDR1 SGHTA, CDR2 FQGNSA. V shed 5 bases, J shed 7 bases, and the junction held 13 bases outside the gene matches.

The chain uses TRBV6-2 or TRBV6-3 and TRBJ2-2; no reliable D call. The germline V gene has CDR1 MNHEY and CDR2 SVGEGT. V shed 3 bases and J shed 2 bases, with 13 bases lying between them. This CDR3 contains 16 residues. The CDR3 sequence: CASSYGLNRNTGELFF. CDR3 sequence (DNA): TGTGCCAGCAGTTATGGTCTCAATAGAAACACCGGGGAGCTGTTTTTT.

The chain links TRBV10-3 to TRBJ1-3; D unresolved. The CDR3 contains 14 residues. Trimming pared 8 bases from V and 4 bases from J, leaving 15 bases between. Germline CDR1 reads ENHRY; CDR2 reads SYGVKD. CDR3 sequence: CAIGGRVGGNTIYF. CDR3 sequence (DNA): TGTGCCATCGGTGGTCGGGTCGGGGGAAACACCATATATTTT.